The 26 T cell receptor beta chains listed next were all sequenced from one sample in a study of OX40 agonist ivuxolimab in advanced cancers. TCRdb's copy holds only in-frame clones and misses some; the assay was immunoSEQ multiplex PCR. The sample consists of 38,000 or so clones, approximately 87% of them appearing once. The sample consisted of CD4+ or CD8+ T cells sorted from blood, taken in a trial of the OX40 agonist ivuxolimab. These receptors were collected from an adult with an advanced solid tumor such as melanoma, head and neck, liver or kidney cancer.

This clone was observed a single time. CDR3 DNA: TGTGCCAGCAGCTTAGTCGGGGACACCACCTACGAGCAGTACTTC. As protein: CASSLVGDTTYEQYF. V and J are TRBV11-3 and TRBJ2-7; tentative D call: TRBD1 (6 bases). This CDR3 contains 15 residues. V was trimmed by 1 base and J by 2 bases, leaving 12 bases between them. Germline-derived CDR1 and CDR2 are SGHNT and YENEEA. The variable domain in full, completed from reference TRBV11-3 and TRBJ2-7, reads EAGVVQSPRYKIIEKKQPVAFWCNPISGHNTLYWYLQNLGQGPELLIRYENEEAVDDSQLPKDRFSAERLKGVDSTLKIQPAELGDSAVYLCASSLVGDTTYEQYFGPGTRLTVT.

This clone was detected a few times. The CDR3 here is CSVGSVNTEAFF. The CDR3 DNA reads as TGCAGCGTTGGGAGCGTGAACACTGAAGCTTTCTTT. J is TRBJ1-1 and V is TRBV29-1; D remains ambiguous. With 4 bases removed from V and 0 bases from J, the gap between germline ends came to 6 bases. The CDR3 consists of 12 residues. The germline V gene encodes CDR1 SQVTM and CDR2 ANQGSEA.

In DNA, the CDR3 is TGTGCCAGCAGCTTAGATCCGGGACACGGACGCCTACGAGGGCAGTACTTC. Translating it yields CASSLDPGHGRLRGQYF. J is TRBJ2-7 and V is TRBV11-3; D is possibly TRBD1 (6 bases). The CDR3 sequence is 17 residues long. V was pared by 0 bases and J by 9 bases, with 24 bases between. Germline values: CDR1 SGHNT, CDR2 YENEEA.

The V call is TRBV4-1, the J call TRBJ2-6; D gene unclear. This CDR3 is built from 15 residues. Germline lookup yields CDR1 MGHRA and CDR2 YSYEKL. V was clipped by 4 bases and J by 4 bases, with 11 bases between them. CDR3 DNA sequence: TGCGCCAGCAGCCCATTCCCGAGGGGGGCCAACGTCCTGACTTTC. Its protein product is CASSPFPRGANVLTF.

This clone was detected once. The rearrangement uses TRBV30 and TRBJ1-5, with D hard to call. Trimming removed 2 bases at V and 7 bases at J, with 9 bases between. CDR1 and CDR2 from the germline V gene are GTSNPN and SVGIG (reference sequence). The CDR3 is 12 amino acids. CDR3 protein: CAWSNRGQPQHF. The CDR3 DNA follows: TGTGCCTGGAGTAACCGAGGGCAGCCCCAGCATTTT.

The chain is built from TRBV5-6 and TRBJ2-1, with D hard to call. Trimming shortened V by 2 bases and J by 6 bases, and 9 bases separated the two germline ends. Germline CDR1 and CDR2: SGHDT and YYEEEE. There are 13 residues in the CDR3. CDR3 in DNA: TGTGCCAGCAGCTTTGCACCCCTCAATGAGCAGTTCTTC. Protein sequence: CASSFAPLNEQFF.

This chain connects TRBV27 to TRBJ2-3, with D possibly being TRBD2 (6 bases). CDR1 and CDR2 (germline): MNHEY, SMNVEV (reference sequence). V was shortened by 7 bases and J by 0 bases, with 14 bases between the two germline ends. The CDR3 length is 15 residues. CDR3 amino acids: CASTSIAVSTDTQYF. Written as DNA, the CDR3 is TGTGCCAGCACATCAATAGCGGTTAGCACAGATACGCAGTATTTT.

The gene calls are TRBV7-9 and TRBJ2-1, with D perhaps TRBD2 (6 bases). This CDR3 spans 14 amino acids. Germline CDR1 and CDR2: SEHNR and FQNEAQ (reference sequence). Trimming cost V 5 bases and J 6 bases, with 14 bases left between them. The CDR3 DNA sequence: TGTGCCAGCAGCCCGCGGGACCGTCCCAATGAGCAGTTCTTC. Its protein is CASSPRDRPNEQFF.

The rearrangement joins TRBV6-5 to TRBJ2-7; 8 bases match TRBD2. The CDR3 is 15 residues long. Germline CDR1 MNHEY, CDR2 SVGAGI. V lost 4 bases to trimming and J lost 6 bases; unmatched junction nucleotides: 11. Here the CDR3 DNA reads TGTGCCAGCAGTTCCCCCAGCGGGAGACCGTTCGAGCAGTACTTC. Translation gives CASSSPSGRPFEQYF.

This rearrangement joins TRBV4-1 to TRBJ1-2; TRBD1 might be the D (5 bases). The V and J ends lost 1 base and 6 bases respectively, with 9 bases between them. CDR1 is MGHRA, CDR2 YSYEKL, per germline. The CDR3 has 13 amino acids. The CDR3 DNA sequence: TGCGCCAGCAGCCAAGTGGGGGAAGATGGCTACACCTTC. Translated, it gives CASSQVGEDGYTF.

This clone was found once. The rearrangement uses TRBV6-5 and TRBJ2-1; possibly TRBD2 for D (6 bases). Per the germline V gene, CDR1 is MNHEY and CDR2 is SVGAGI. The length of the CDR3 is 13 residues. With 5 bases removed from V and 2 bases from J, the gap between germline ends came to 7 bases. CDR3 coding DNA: TGTGCCAGCAGTCGGAGGGCCTACAATGAGCAGTTCTTC. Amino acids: CASSRRAYNEQFF.

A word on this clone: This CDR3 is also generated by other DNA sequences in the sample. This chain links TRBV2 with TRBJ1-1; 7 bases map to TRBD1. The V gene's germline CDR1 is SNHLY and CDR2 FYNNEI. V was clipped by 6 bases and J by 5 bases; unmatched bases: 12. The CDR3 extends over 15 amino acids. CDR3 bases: TGTGCCAGCAGAGATACAGGGGTAGGAGGGACTGAAGCTTTCTTT. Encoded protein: CASRDTGVGGTEAFF.

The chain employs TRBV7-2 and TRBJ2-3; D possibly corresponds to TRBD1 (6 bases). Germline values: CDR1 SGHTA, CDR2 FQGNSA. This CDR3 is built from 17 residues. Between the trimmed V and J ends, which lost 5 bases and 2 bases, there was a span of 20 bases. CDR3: CASSLRQDRSYTDTQYF. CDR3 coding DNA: TGTGCCAGCAGCCTAAGACAGGATCGATCTTACACAGATACGCAGTATTTT.

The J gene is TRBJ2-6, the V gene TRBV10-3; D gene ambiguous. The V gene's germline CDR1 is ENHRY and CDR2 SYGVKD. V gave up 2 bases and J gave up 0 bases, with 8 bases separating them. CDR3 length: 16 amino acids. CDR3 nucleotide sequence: TGTGCCATCAGTGAGACAGCTTCCTCTGGGGCCAACGTCCTGACTTTC. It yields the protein CAISETASSGANVLTF.

CDR3 sequence: CASSQVRQENYGYTF. The CDR3 DNA reads as TGCGCCAGCAGCCAAGTGCGTCAGGAAAACTATGGCTACACCTTC. The chain carries TRBV4-1 and TRBJ1-2; D unresolved. The CDR3 consists of 15 residues. Germline values: CDR1 MGHRA, CDR2 YSYEKL. Trimming removed 1 base from V and 2 bases from J, with 11 bases in between.

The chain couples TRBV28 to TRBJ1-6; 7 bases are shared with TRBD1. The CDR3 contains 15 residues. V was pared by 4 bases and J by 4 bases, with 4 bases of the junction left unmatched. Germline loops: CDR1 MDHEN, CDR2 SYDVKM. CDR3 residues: CASSWVTGYNSPLHF. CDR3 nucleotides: TGTGCCAGCAGTTGGGTGACAGGGTATAATTCACCCCTCCACTTT.

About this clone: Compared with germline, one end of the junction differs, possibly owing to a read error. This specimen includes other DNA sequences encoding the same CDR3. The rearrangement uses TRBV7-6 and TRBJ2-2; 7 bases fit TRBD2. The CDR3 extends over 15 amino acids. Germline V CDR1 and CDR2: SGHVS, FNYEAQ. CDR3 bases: TGTGCCAGCAGCTTTGGCGGGAGCCCCACCGGGGAGCTGTTTTTC. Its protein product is CASSFGGSPTGELFF.

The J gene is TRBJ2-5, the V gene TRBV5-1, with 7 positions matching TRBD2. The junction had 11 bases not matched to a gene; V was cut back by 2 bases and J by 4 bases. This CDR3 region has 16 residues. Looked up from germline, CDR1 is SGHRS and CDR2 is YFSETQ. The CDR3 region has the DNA TGCGCCAGCAGCTTCACTAGCGACCGGGGAGGAGAGACCCAGTACTTC. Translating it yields CASSFTSDRGGETQYF.

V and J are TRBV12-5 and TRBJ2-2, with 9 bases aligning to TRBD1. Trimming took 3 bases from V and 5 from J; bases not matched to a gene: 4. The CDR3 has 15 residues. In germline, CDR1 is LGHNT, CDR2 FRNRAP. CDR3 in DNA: TGTGCTAGTGGTTTAGGGGACAGGGCAACCGGGGAGCTGTTTTTT. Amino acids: CASGLGDRATGELFF.

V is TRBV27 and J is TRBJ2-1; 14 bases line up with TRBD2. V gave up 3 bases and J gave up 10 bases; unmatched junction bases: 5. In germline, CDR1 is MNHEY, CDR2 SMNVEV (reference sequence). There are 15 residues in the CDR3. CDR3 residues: CASSFRGLAGEEQFF. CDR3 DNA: TGTGCCAGCAGTTTTAGGGGACTAGCGGGAGAAGAGCAGTTCTTC.

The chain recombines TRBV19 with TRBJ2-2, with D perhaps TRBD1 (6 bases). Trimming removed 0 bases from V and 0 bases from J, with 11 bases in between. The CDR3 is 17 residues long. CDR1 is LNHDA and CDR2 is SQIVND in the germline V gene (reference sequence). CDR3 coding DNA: TGTGCCAGTAGTATAGATTCAGGGACACCGAACACCGGGGAGCTGTTTTTT. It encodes CASSIDSGTPNTGELFF.

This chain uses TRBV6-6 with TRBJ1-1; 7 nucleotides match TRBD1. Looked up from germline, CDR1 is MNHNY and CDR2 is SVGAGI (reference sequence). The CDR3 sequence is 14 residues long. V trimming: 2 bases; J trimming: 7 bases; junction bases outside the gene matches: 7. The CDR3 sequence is CASSYGQAGLEAFF. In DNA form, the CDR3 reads TGTGCCAGCAGTTACGGACAGGCAGGCCTTGAAGCTTTCTTT.

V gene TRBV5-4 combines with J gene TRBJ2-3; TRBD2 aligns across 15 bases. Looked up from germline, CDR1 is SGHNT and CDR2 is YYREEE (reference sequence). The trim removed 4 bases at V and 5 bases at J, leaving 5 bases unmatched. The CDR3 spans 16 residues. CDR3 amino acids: CASSPPGLAGGDTQYF. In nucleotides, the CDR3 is TGTGCCAGCAGCCCTCCGGGACTAGCGGGAGGAGATACGCAGTATTTT.

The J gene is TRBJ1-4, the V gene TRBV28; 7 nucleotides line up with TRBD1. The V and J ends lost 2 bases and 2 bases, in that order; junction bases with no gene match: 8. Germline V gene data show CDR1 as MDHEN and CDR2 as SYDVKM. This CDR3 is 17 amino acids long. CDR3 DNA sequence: TGTGCCAGCAGTTTAGGCAGGACAGGCCCGACTAATGAAAAACTGTTTTTT. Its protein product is CASSLGRTGPTNEKLFF.

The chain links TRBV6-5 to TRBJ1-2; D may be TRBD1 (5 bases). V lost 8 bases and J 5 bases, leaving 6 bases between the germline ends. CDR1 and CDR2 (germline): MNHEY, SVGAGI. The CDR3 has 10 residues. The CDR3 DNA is TGTGCCAGCGGGACTTATGGCTACACCTTC. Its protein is CASGTYGYTF.

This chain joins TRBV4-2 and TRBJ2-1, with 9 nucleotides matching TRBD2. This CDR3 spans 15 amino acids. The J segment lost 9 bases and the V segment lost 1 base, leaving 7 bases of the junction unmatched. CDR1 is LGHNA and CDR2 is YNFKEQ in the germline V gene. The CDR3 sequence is CASSQAAGGHVEQFF. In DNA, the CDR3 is TGTGCCAGCAGCCAAGCGGCGGGAGGGCATGTTGAGCAGTTCTTC.